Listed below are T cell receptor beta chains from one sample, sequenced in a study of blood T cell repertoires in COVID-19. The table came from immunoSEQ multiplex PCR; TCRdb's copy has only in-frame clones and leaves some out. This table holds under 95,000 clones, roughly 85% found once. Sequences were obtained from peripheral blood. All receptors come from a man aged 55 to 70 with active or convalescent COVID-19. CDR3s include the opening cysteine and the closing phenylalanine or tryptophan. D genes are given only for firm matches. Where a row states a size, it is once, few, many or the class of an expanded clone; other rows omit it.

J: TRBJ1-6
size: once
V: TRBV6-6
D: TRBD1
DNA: TGTGCCAGCAACCGAGGACAGGGGGACTCACCCCTCCACTTT
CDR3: CASNRGQGDSPLHF

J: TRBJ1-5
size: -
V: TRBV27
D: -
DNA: TGTGCCAGCAGTTTGGACTCCCCTGGCAATCAGCCCCAGCATTTT
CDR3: CASSLDSPGNQPQHF

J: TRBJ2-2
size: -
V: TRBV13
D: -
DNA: TGTGCCAGCAGCTTAGGGGGGGCACGCGGGGAGCTGTTTTTT
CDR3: CASSLGGARGELFF

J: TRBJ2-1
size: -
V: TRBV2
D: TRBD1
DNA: TGTGCCAGCAGTGAAGGGGAGACAGGGAGTGTGGACAATGAGCAGTTCTTC
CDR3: CASSEGETGSVDNEQFF

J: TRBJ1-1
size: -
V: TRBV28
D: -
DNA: TGTGCCAGCAGTTTGGCCGGGAGCACTGAAGCTTTCTTT
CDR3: CASSLAGSTEAFF

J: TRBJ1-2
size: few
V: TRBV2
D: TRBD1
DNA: TGTGCCAGCACGACAGGGGGCTTTTATGGCTACACCTTC
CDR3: CASTTGGFYGYTF

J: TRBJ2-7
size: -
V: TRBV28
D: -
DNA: TGTGCCAGCAAGGGGAGGATTCAGGCGGAGTACTTC
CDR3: CASKGRIQAEYF

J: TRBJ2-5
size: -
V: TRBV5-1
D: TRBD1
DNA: TGCGCCAGCAGAGAACAGGGGGTTGGAGAGACCCAGTACTTC
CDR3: CASREQGVGETQYF

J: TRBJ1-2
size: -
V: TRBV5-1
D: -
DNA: TGCGCCAGCAGCTTGGGCCGACAGCCAGCTAACTATGGCTACACCTTC
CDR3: CASSLGRQPANYGYTF

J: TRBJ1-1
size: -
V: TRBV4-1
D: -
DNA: TGCGCCAGCAGCCAAGGATTCAGGGGCCCTGAGGCTTTCTTT
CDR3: CASSQGFRGPEAFF

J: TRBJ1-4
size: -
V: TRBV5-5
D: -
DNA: TGTGCCAGCAGCTTGGACAGGGCTGAAAAACTGTTTTTT
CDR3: CASSLDRAEKLFF

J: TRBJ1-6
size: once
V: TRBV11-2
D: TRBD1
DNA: TGTGCCAGCAGCTTAGAGATTAGGACAGGGTGGTCACCCCTCCACTTT
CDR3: CASSLEIRTGWSPLHF

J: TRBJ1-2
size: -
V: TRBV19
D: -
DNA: TGTGCCAGTAGGCAATCGACTGGGGCAGGGGTTGGCTACACCTTC
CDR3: CASRQSTGAGVGYTF

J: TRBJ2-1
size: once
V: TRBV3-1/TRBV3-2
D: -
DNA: TGTGCCAGCAGCCGCGGGAAGGGTGAGCAGTTCTTC
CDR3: CASSRGKGEQFF

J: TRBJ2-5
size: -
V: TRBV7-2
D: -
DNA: TGTGCCAGCAGCTTAGCGGGGGGGCGGGAGACCCAGTACTTC
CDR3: CASSLAGGRETQYF

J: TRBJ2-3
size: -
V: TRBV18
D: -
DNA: TGTGCCAGCTCACCGGGACTCACAGATACGCAGTATTTT
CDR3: CASSPGLTDTQYF

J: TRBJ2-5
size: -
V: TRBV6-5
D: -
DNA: TGTGCCAGCAGCCCCCTCGGAGAGACCCAGTACTTC
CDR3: CASSPLGETQYF

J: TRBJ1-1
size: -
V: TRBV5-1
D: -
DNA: TGCGCCAGCAGCTTGGCGGGGGACTGGGGCGCTGAAGCTTTCTTT
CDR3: CASSLAGDWGAEAFF